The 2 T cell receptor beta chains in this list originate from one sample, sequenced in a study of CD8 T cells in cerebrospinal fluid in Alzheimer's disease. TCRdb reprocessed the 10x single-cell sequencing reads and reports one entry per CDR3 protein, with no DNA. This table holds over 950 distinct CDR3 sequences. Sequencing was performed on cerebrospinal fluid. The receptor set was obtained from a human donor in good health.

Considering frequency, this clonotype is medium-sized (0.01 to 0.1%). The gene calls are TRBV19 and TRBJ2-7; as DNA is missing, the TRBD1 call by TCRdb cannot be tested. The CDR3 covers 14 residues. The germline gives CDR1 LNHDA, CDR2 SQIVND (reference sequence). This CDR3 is CASSMGTAPYEQYF.

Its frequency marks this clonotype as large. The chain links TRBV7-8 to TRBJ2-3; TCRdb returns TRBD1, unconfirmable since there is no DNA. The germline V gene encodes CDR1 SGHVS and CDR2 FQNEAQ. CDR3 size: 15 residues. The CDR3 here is CASSYSPLSTDTQYF.